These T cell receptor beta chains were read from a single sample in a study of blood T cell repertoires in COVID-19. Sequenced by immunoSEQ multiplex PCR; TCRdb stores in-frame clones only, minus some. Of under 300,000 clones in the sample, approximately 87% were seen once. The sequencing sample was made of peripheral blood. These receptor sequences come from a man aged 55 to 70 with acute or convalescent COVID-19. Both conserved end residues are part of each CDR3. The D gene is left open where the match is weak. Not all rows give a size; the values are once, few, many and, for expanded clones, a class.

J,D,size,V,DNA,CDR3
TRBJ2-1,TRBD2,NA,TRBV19,TGTGCCAGTATCGGGACTAGCGGGAGCTTTAGGAATGAGCAGTTCTTC,CASIGTSGSFRNEQFF
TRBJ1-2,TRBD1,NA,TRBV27,TGTGCCAGCAGTCCTGGGACAGCGCCTCGGGGCTACACCTTC,CASSPGTAPRGYTF
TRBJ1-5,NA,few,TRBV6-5,TGTGCCAGCAGAAACAGGGTGAGCCAGCCCCAGCATTTT,CASRNRVSQPQHF
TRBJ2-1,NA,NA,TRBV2,TGTGCCAGCAGGGGGGACTTGAGCTCCTACAATGAGCAGTTCTTC,CASRGDLSSYNEQFF
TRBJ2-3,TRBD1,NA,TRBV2,TGTGCCAGCAGCACAGGGGCAGATACGCAGTATTTT,CASSTGADTQYF
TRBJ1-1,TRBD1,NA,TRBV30,TGTGCCACCAACAGGGGAGCTGGAACTGAAGCTTTCTTT,CATNRGAGTEAFF
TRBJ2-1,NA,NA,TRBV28,TGTGCCAGCAGTCTCCAGGAGGGCTCCTACAATGAGCAGTTCTTC,CASSLQEGSYNEQFF
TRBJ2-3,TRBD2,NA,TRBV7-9,TGTGCCAGCAGTCGCACTAGCGGGAGAACAGATACGCAGTATTTT,CASSRTSGRTDTQYF
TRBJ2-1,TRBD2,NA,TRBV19,TGTGCCAGTAGTATCGGACTAGCGCGCGACAATGAGCAGTTCTTC,CASSIGLARDNEQFF
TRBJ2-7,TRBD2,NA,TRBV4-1,TGCGCCAGCAGCCAATCCGGGACTAGCGGGCTTTCCTACGAGCAGTACTTC,CASSQSGTSGLSYEQYF
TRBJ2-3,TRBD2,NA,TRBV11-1,TGTGCCAGCAGCGCCCGGACTAGCGGACACACAGATACGCAGTATTTT,CASSARTSGHTDTQYF
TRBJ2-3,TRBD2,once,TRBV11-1,TGTGCCAGCAGCTCACTAGCGGCAGACACAGATACGCAGTATTTT,CASSSLAADTDTQYF
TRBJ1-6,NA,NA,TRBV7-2,TGTGCCAGCAGCCCAGGGTCTTGGGTGAATCCTAATTCACCCCTCCACTTT,CASSPGSWVNPNSPLHF
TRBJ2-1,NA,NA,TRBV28,TGTGCCAGCACCGTAATGGGGGGAACGGGACTTGATGAGCAGTTCTTC,CASTVMGGTGLDEQFF
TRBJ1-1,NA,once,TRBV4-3,TGCGCCAGCAGCAAACGACACCAGAACACTGAAGCTTTCTTT,CASSKRHQNTEAFF
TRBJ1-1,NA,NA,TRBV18,TGTGCCAGCTCACCCCGGACAGACACTGAAGCTTTCTTT,CASSPRTDTEAFF
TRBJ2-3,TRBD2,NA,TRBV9,TGTGCCAGCAGCCCACTAGGGGGCGGGAGGGTAACAGATACGCAGTATTTT,CASSPLGGGRVTDTQYF
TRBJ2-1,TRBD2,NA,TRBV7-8,TGTGCCAGCAGCTTAGCCGGGACTAGCGGGAGGTCCGATGAGCAGTTCTTC,CASSLAGTSGRSDEQFF
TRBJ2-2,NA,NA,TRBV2,TGTGCCAGCAGTGAGACAACCACCGGGGAGCTGTTTTTT,CASSETTTGELFF
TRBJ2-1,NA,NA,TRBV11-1,TGTGCCAGCAGCTTGGGCAGAGGGAGGAGGAATGAGCAGTTCTTC,CASSLGRGRRNEQFF
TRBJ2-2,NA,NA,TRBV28,TGTGCCAGCAGTTTGGTGAGGAGCACCGGGGAGCTGTTTTTT,CASSLVRSTGELFF